What follows are 14 T cell receptor beta chains derived from one specimen sequenced in a study of tumor-infiltrating lymphocytes in primary liver carcinoma. The study extracted blood RNA from unsorted whole blood and also extracted germline DNA. A primer matching the constant region was used to make TCR beta cDNA from approximately 0.55 ug of total RNA. Three rounds of nested multiplex PCR with slightly modified ARM-PCR produced TCR beta libraries. Running 10 cycles apiece, the first two PCR rounds relied on TRBV1-TRBV30 forward primers together with a C-beta reverse primer. Via MiXCR, TCRdb re-called the multiplex PCR reads, giving one row per CDR3 protein. The sample gives approximately 330,000 distinct CDR3 sequences, less than 65% of which show up once; roughly 6.5% is in the top ten. The specimen was peripheral blood. The receptors were gathered from a man aged 35 to 55 with primary liver carcinoma and hepatitis B virus infection.

About this clonotype itself: Possible read error: a much larger clone is one base away. The chain has TRBV6-5 and TRBJ2-7, with 9 positions matching TRBD2. Looked up from germline, CDR1 is MNHEY and CDR2 is SVGAGI. V was clipped by 2 bases and J by 5 bases; unmatched bases: 7. The CDR3 length is 15 residues. The CDR3 loop reads CASSYLAGYNNEQYF. CDR3 sequence (DNA): TGTGCCAGCAGTTACCTAGCGGGATATAATAACGAGCAGTACTTC.

Comment on this clonotype: A single base separates this from a much larger clone, so it may be a read error. This rearrangement joins TRBV6-5 to TRBJ1-1; possible D gene TRBD1, 6 bases. This CDR3 spans 14 amino acids. CDR1 is MNHEY and CDR2 is SVGAGI in the germline V gene. The CDR3 sequence: CASSPSFGGTEALF. CDR3 nucleotide sequence: TGTGCCAGCAGTCCTAGTTTCGGGGGCACTGAAGCTCTCTTT.

On this clonotype: One end of the junction is discordant with germline, which a read error may explain. The chain employs TRBV11-2 and TRBJ2-1; 7 nucleotides match TRBD1. Germline CDR1 is SGHAT and CDR2 is FQNNGV. This CDR3 is 15 amino acids long. The CDR3 protein is CDSGTRQGQFNEQFF. CDR3 nucleotide sequence: TGTGACAGCGGCACCCGACAGGGACAATTTAATGAGCAGTTCTTC.

As regards this clonotype: Sequence at one end of the junction differs from germline and may be a read error. This chain connects TRBV29-1 to TRBJ2-7; D could derive from TRBD1 or TRBD2 (5 bases each). This CDR3 is built from 12 residues. Germline V gene lookup returns CDR1 SQVTM and CDR2 ANQGSEA. The CDR3 loop reads CSVGRALDEQYF. In DNA, the CDR3 is TGCAGCGTGGGACGTGCCCTGGACGAACAGTACTTC.

This clonotype was seen a handful of times. The chain employs TRBV6-2 or TRBV6-3 and TRBJ2-1, with D uncertain. The germline CDR1 and CDR2 sequences are MNHEY and SVGEGT. This CDR3 is 18 amino acids long. Between the trimmed V and J ends, which lost 0 bases and 10 bases, there was a span of 25 bases. CDR3 amino acids: CASSYSEPAPRRGLEQFF. The CDR3 DNA sequence: TGTGCCAGCAGTTACTCCGAGCCAGCCCCAAGGCGAGGTTTAGAGCAGTTCTTC.

The gene calls are TRBV5-4 and TRBJ2-7; unclear D gene. The germline CDR1 and CDR2 sequences are SGHNT and YYREEE (reference sequence). V lost 4 bases and J lost 9, with 23 bases in between. The CDR3 has 15 residues. This chain's CDR3 is CASSPENGPPLVQYF. CDR3 DNA: TGTGCCAGCAGCCCCGAAAATGGGCCGCCCCTGGTGCAGTACTTC.

On this clonotype: Likely a read error: the CDR3 ends without its conserved phenylalanine or tryptophan. The V gene is TRBV5-1, the J gene TRBJ1-1; no reliable D call. Germline loops: CDR1 SGHRS, CDR2 YFSETQ. Trimming pared 0 bases from V and 1 base from J, leaving 10 bases between. There are 15 residues in the CDR3. The CDR3 nucleotides are TGCGCCAGCAGCTTGGCCGGAGAGGCGAACACTGAAGCTTTCTTA. As protein: CASSLAGEANTEAFL.

About this clonotype itself: One end of the junction is discordant with germline, which a read error may explain. This chain uses TRBV29-1 with TRBJ2-5; possibly TRBD2 for D (6 bases). In germline, CDR1 is SQVTM, CDR2 ANQGSEA. The CDR3 runs to 15 residues. The DNA of the CDR3 is TGCAGCGTTAAAGAATGGGGGACGGGAGCGGAGACCCAGTACTTC. Translated: CSVKEWGTGAETQYF.

A remark on this clonotype: An end of the junction does not agree with germline; a read error may underlie this. The chain employs TRBV4-2 and TRBJ2-2, with D unresolved. In germline, CDR1 is LGHNA, CDR2 YNFKEQ. This CDR3 contains 15 residues. CDR3 nucleotide sequence: TGTGTCAGCAACCAAGATCGCAGGTCCACCGGGGAGCTGTTTTTT. Translated, it gives CVSNQDRRSTGELFF.

Turning to this clonotype: A junction boundary mismatches the germline segment, possibly from a read error. The chain couples TRBV11-2 to TRBJ2-1; D not resolved. In germline, CDR1 is SGHAT, CDR2 FQNNGV. The CDR3 is 11 amino acids. CDR3 nucleotides: TGTGTCAGCAGCTCAGGAAATGAGCAGTTCTTC. Translation: CVSSSGNEQFF.

This clonotype was picked up a small number of times. A much larger clone lies one base from this, so it may be a read error. This chain joins TRBV29-1 and TRBJ2-5; 8 positions agree with TRBD2. This CDR3 contains 15 residues. Per the germline V gene, CDR1 is SQVTM and CDR2 is ANQGSEA. The CDR3 bases are TGCAACGTTGAAGATCTAAGCGGGAGTTTAGAGACCCAGTACTTC. This sequence encodes CNVEDLSGSLETQYF. The full variable domain, rest sourced from reference TRBV29-1 and TRBJ2-5, is SAVISQKPSRDICQRGTSLTIQCQVDSQVTMMFWYRQQPGQSLTLIATANQGSEATYESGFVIDKFPISRPNLTFSTLTVSNMSPEDSSIYLCNVEDLSGSLETQYFGPGTRLLVL.

The V gene is TRBV6-5, the J gene TRBJ2-1; TRBD2 matches 14 bases. The CDR3 runs to 16 residues. Germline V gene sequence: CDR1 MNHEY, CDR2 SVGAGI. The ends lost 7 bases at V and 9 bases at J; junction bases unmatched: 11. The CDR3 protein is CASTPRGTSGSREQFF. CDR3 DNA sequence: TGTGCCAGCACCCCGCGTGGGACTAGCGGGAGTCGTGAGCAGTTCTTC.

This clonotype appeared a few times. A much larger clonotype is one base distant, so this may be a read error. The missing conserved phenylalanine or tryptophan at the end of this CDR3 makes a read error likely. V is TRBV10-3 and J is TRBJ2-7; D possibly corresponds to TRBD1 (5 bases). V lost 9 bases and J lost 2, with 17 bases in between. The CDR3 is 14 residues long. Germline CDR1 reads ENHRY; CDR2 reads SYGVKD. The DNA of the CDR3 is TGTGCCATAGCTTCGGCAGGGTACCCCTACGAGCAGTACCTC. Protein product: CAIASAGYPYEQYL.

Of note for this clonotype: This may stem from a read error, because a much larger clone lies one nucleotide away. The chain couples TRBV4-1 to TRBJ2-1; 7 nucleotides line up with TRBD2. The CDR3 is 15 residues long. CDR1 and CDR2 from the germline V gene are MGHRA and YSYEKL. The CDR3 DNA sequence: TGCGGCAGCAGCCTGGGAGCGGGGTCCTACAATGAGCAGTTCTTC. It codes for CGSSLGAGSYNEQFF.